These T cell receptor beta chains were read from a single sample in a study of technical replicates of blood from a few donors. The assay was immunoSEQ multiplex PCR, and TCRdb's table has in-frame clones only and misses some. The sample has about 62,000 clones, around 87% seen once. The sample was PBMCs. Receptors originate from a human donor in good health. Some clones in this sample may be carry-over from other donors' samples. Both conserved end residues are part of each CDR3. D genes are given only for firm matches. Rows give clone size only sometimes, using once, few, many, or a class for an expanded clone.

V	D	size	J	CDR3	DNA
TRBV6-1	TRBD1	NA	TRBJ2-3	CASSDRGPSDTQYF	TGTGCCAGCAGTGACAGGGGGCCTTCAGATACGCAGTATTTT
TRBV9	NA	few	TRBJ2-7	CASSVGDGGRSSYEQYF	TGTGCCAGCAGCGTAGGTGACGGGGGAAGGAGCTCCTACGAGCAGTACTTC
TRBV15	TRBD1	NA	TRBJ2-5	CATSAAGTGDGETQYF	TGTGCCACCTCAGCCGCCGGGACAGGGGACGGAGAGACCCAGTACTTC
TRBV19	TRBD1	NA	TRBJ2-5	CASSVQGAGTQYF	TGTGCCAGTAGTGTACAGGGGGCCGGGACCCAGTACTTC
TRBV27	TRBD1	NA	TRBJ1-4	CASSPRQGGEKLFF	TGTGCCAGCAGTCCAAGACAGGGGGGTGAAAAACTGTTTTTT
TRBV11-3	TRBD1	NA	TRBJ2-3	CASSSTGTGTPRDTQYF	TGTGCCAGCAGCTCTACCGGGACAGGGACTCCCAGGGATACGCAGTATTTT
TRBV7-2	NA	NA	TRBJ2-7	CASSPGGRRYF	TGTGCCAGCAGCCCCGGTGGGAGGAGGTACTTC
TRBV10-1	NA	NA	TRBJ1-2	CASSDRGSNYGYTF	TGCGCCAGCAGTGACAGGGGCAGTAACTATGGCTACACCTTC
TRBV30	NA	NA	TRBJ1-2	CAWSPSTPSYTF	TGTGCCTGGAGTCCTTCGACTCCCTCCTACACCTTC
TRBV19	NA	once	TRBJ1-2	CASSGAWAGYTF	TGTGCCAGTAGTGGGGCGTGGGCTGGCTACACCTTC
TRBV6-4	NA	NA	TRBJ2-3	CASSDGESTDTQYF	TGTGCCAGCAGTGACGGGGAGAGCACAGATACGCAGTATTTT
TRBV5-1	NA	NA	TRBJ1-1	CASSLAEGSRVTEAFF	TGCGCCAGCAGCTTGGCCGAAGGGAGCCGAGTCACTGAAGCTTTCTTT
TRBV18	NA	NA	TRBJ2-7	CASSLSYEQYF	TGTGCCAGCTCCCTCTCCTACGAGCAGTACTTC
TRBV7-9	NA	few	TRBJ2-5	CASSLGPSGVGETQYF	TGTGCCAGCAGCTTAGGTCCCTCAGGTGTTGGAGAGACCCAGTACTTC
TRBV19	TRBD1	NA	TRBJ1-6	CASRNTGTGGSPLHF	TGTGCCAGTAGAAACACCGGGACAGGGGGTTCACCCCTCCACTTT
TRBV10-3	TRBD1	NA	TRBJ2-5	CATRSTGTGVETQYF	TGTGCCACCCGCTCGACCGGGACAGGGGTCGAGACCCAGTACTTC
TRBV18	TRBD1	NA	TRBJ2-6	CASSQSGGPSGANVLTF	TGTGCCAGCTCACAATCAGGGGGTCCCTCTGGGGCCAACGTCCTGACTTTC
TRBV7-6	NA	NA	TRBJ2-7	CASSLAEQSYEQYF	TGTGCCAGCAGCTTAGCGGAACAGTCCTACGAGCAGTACTTC
TRBV6-5	TRBD2	once	TRBJ2-1	CASRRGSYNEQFF	TGTGCCAGCCGGCGGGGGTCCTACAATGAGCAGTTCTTC
TRBV18	NA	NA	TRBJ2-7	CASSPPLARLEQYF	TGTGCCAGCTCACCACCGCTGGCTAGACTCGAGCAGTACTTC
TRBV7-9	NA	NA	TRBJ2-7	CASSTGEAYEQYF	TGTGCCAGCTCCACTGGAGAAGCCTACGAGCAGTACTTC
TRBV14	TRBD1	NA	TRBJ1-2	CASSYRQGYGYTF	TGTGCCAGCAGCTACCGACAGGGCTATGGCTACACCTTC
TRBV29-1	TRBD1	NA	TRBJ2-7	CSAGGQGATYEQYF	TGCAGCGCTGGTGGACAGGGGGCTACGTACGAGCAGTACTTC
TRBV6-4	NA	NA	TRBJ2-1	CASSMEVSGNEQFF	TGTGCCAGCAGCATGGAAGTTTCGGGCAATGAGCAGTTCTTC
TRBV30	NA	few	TRBJ1-1	CAWDRRMNTEAFF	TGTGCCTGGGACAGGCGCATGAACACTGAAGCTTTCTTT
TRBV30	TRBD2	once	TRBJ2-3	CAWSVPTSGRPSTDTQYF	TGTGCCTGGAGTGTACCGACTAGCGGGAGACCCAGCACAGATACGCAGTATTTT
TRBV5-4	NA	NA	TRBJ1-1	CAMEEGWRNTEAFF	TGTGCCATGGAGGAGGGCTGGAGGAACACTGAAGCTTTCTTT
TRBV5-1	NA	NA	TRBJ2-2	CASSLSTVNTGELFF	TGCGCCAGCAGCTTGTCGACAGTAAACACCGGGGAGCTGTTTTTT
TRBV30	NA	NA	TRBJ2-3	CAWSVRLSDTQYF	TGTGCCTGGAGTGTCCGACTTTCAGATACGCAGTATTTT
TRBV4-1	TRBD1	few	TRBJ1-1	CASRDRLNTEAFF	TGCGCCAGCAGGGACAGGTTGAACACTGAAGCTTTCTTT
TRBV29-1	TRBD1	few	TRBJ1-4	CSVKTGGMAEKLFF	TGCAGCGTAAAAACAGGGGGAATGGCTGAAAAACTGTTTTTT
TRBV23-1	NA	NA	TRBJ2-7	CASIPTRRDGSSYEQYF	TGCGCCAGCATACCAACGCGTAGGGACGGGAGCTCCTACGAGCAGTACTTC
TRBV7-2	NA	few	TRBJ2-7	CASSPTAGQGYEQYF	TGTGCCAGCAGCCCTACGGCGGGGCAAGGCTACGAGCAGTACTTC
TRBV21-1	NA	NA	TRBJ1-1	CASSAWGHPEAFF	TGTGCCAGCAGCGCCTGGGGACACCCTGAAGCTTTCTTT
TRBV27	NA	NA	TRBJ2-2	CASSWAGGELFF	TGTGCCAGCAGCTGGGCGGGCGGGGAGCTGTTTTTT
TRBV5-6	NA	once	TRBJ1-2	CASSLPDTNYGYTF	TGTGCCAGCAGCTTGCCGGACACTAACTATGGCTACACCTTC
TRBV19	NA	NA	TRBJ1-5	CASTERNGPGGNQPQHF	TGTGCCAGTACCGAGCGCAATGGCCCCGGAGGGAATCAGCCCCAGCATTTT
TRBV5-1	NA	NA	TRBJ2-7	CASSSGASEQYF	TGCGCCAGCAGCTCCGGAGCGAGCGAGCAGTACTTC
TRBV10-3	TRBD1	NA	TRBJ1-1	CAINDRGGTEAFF	TGTGCCATCAACGACAGGGGAGGCACTGAAGCTTTCTTT
TRBV10-1	NA	NA	TRBJ1-5	CASSESGGRGGNQPQHF	TGCGCCAGCAGTGAGTCGGGGGGGAGAGGGGGCAATCAGCCCCAGCATTTT
TRBV5-1	NA	NA	TRBJ1-3	CASSLASVSGNTIYF	TGCGCCAGCAGCTTGGCCTCGGTCTCTGGAAACACCATATATTTT
TRBV5-6	NA	NA	TRBJ2-3	CASSAGLRTDTQYF	TGTGCCAGCAGCGCGGGACTTCGCACAGATACGCAGTATTTT
TRBV2	TRBD1	NA	TRBJ1-6	CASRAGTGGSPLHF	TGTGCCAGCAGGGCCGGGACAGGGGGTTCACCCCTCCACTTT
TRBV4-1	NA	NA	TRBJ2-7	CASSQGVGANYEQYF	TGCGCCAGCAGCCAAGGGGTAGGGGCTAACTACGAGCAGTACTTC
TRBV9	TRBD1	NA	TRBJ2-7	CASSSRQGPYEQYF	TGTGCCAGCAGCTCGAGACAGGGGCCCTACGAGCAGTACTTC
TRBV2	NA	NA	TRBJ2-7	CASNGGEQYF	TGTGCCAGCAACGGGGGAGAGCAGTACTTC
TRBV7-2	NA	NA	TRBJ2-3	CASSSGHTTDTQYF	TGTGCCAGCAGCTCGGGACATACCACAGATACGCAGTATTTT
TRBV4-1	TRBD2	NA	TRBJ2-1	CASSQTPASGAILYNEQFF	TGCGCCAGCAGCCAAACTCCCGCTAGCGGGGCTATCCTCTACAATGAGCAGTTCTTC
TRBV11-1	TRBD2	NA	TRBJ2-1	CASSSSIGTSGNNEQFF	TGTGCCAGCAGCTCCTCAATTGGGACTAGCGGGAACAATGAGCAGTTCTTC
TRBV7-9	TRBD1	NA	TRBJ2-1	CASSLGDRGPDEQFF	TGTGCCAGCAGCCTAGGGGACAGGGGGCCGGATGAGCAGTTCTTC
TRBV2	NA	once	TRBJ1-6	CASSVDNSPLHF	TGTGCCAGCAGTGTAGATAATTCACCCCTCCACTTT
TRBV27	NA	NA	TRBJ1-6	CASTVIPPRLNSPLHF	TGTGCCAGCACCGTAATCCCACCTAGACTTAATTCACCCCTCCACTTT
TRBV7-9	TRBD1	NA	TRBJ1-2	CASSHGQGGFNGYTF	TGTGCCAGCAGCCACGGACAGGGGGGTTTTAATGGCTACACCTTC
TRBV19	NA	few	TRBJ1-1	CASSIWANTEAFF	TGTGCCAGTAGTATTTGGGCGAACACTGAAGCTTTCTTT
TRBV7-9	TRBD1	NA	TRBJ1-1	CASSFETGQGVAEAFF	TGTGCCAGCAGCTTCGAAACGGGACAGGGAGTGGCTGAAGCTTTCTTT
TRBV4-3	TRBD2	NA	TRBJ2-1	CASSQGLAGAWDEQFF	TGCGCCAGCAGCCAAGGCCTAGCGGGGGCCTGGGATGAGCAGTTCTTC